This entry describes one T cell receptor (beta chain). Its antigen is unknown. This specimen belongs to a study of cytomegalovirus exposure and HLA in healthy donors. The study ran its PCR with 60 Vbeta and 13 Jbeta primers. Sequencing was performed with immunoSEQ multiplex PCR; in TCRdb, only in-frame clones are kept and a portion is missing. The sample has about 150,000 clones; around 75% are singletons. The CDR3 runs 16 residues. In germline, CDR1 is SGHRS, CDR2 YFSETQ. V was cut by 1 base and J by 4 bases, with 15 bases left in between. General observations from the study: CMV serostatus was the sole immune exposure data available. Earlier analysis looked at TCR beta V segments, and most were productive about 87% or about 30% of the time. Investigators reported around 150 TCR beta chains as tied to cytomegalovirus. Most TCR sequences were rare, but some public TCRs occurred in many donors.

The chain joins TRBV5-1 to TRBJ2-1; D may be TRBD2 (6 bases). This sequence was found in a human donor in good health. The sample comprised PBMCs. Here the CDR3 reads CASSLTAGPTYNEQFF. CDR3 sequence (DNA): TGCGCCAGCAGCTTGACGGCGGGGCCGACTTACAATGAGCAGTTCTTC.